The 5 T cell receptor beta chains reported below all come from one sample, sequenced in a study of T cells in Graves' hyperthyroidism and ophthalmopathy. Using RNA transcripts as the source, TCR beta CDR3 regions were amplified. During a first-round RT-PCR of the TCR CDR3, the HTBI primer set was used. TCRdb recomputed calls from the multiplex PCR reads with MiXCR, one row per CDR3 protein. In the table there are fewer than 450,000 distinct CDR3 sequences, approximately 16% of which are singletons. The sequenced sample consisted of blood. The receptors here all came from a woman aged 55 to 70 with Graves' ophthalmopathy.

This clonotype was recorded many times. The rearrangement joins TRBV28 to TRBJ1-2; D is possibly TRBD1 (5 bases). The CDR3 loop spans 16 amino acids. Germline CDR1 MDHEN, CDR2 SYDVKM. V lost 2 bases and J 7 bases, leaving 20 bases between the germline ends. The CDR3 spells CASSLGGSKALRGYTF. For the CDR3, the DNA is TGTGCCAGCAGTTTAGGGGGGTCGAAGGCGCTTCGTGGCTACACCTTC.

The chain couples TRBV12-3 or TRBV12-4 to TRBJ1-1; D is perhaps TRBD1 (5 bases). The ends were cut back, 2 bases at V and 4 bases at J, with 8 bases in the middle. The CDR3 spans 13 residues. The CDR3 bases are TGTGCCAGCAGTTTAAAGGGGACCACTGAAGCTTTCTTT. Its protein is CASSLKGTTEAFF.

This clonotype appeared many times. The chain combines TRBV7-2 with TRBJ2-3; 7 positions match TRBD1. The V and J ends lost 1 base and 4 bases, in that order; junction bases with no gene match: 5. Germline CDR1 and CDR2: SGHTA and FQGNSA. The CDR3 extends over 15 amino acids. CDR3 in amino acids: CASSLGPQGADTQYF. For the CDR3, the DNA is TGTGCCAGCAGCTTAGGACCCCAGGGGGCAGATACGCAGTATTTT.

This clonotype was picked up many times. The chain employs TRBV12-3 or TRBV12-4 and TRBJ2-3; TRBD2 matches at 14 bases. The V gene end was trimmed by 5 bases and the J gene end by 8 bases; junction bases not matched to a gene: 9. The length of the CDR3 is 16 residues. The CDR3 reads CASSRGLAGELATQYF. CDR3 coding DNA: TGTGCCAGCAGTCGGGGACTAGCGGGAGAATTAGCTACGCAGTATTTT.

This clonotype was observed many times. The J gene is TRBJ1-5, the V gene TRBV7-9, with 11 nucleotides matching TRBD1. This CDR3 spans 17 amino acids. Trimming removed 1 base from V and 6 bases from J; junction bases left unmatched: 8. Germline CDR1 SEHNR, CDR2 FQNEAQ (reference sequence). The CDR3 loop is CASSLGTGTGGTQPQHF. The CDR3, as DNA: TGTGCCAGCAGCTTAGGGACCGGGACAGGGGGTACTCAGCCCCAGCATTTT.